This paragraph reports one TCR beta chain. This record comes from a study of TIL therapy for anti-PD-1-resistant metastatic lung cancer. The libraries were made with immunoSEQ v3. TCRdb's table, derived via immunoSEQ multiplex PCR, lists solely in-frame clones and lacks some. The data hold tens of thousands of clones, with approximately 69% observed a single time. As to time point: pre-treatment sample, taken before nivolumab and TIL therapy. The sample consisted of blood, taken at baseline. This TCR derives from a person between 30 and 80 years old with non-small cell lung cancer.

The CDR3 here is CASSPERGRTLSYEQYF. The CDR3 DNA reads as TGTGCCAGCAGCCCTGAGAGGGGTCGCACTCTTTCCTACGAGCAGTACTTC. This chain joins TRBV7-9 and TRBJ2-7, with D possibly called TRBD1 or TRBD2 (5 bases each). Trimming removed 5 bases from V and 1 base from J, with 21 bases in between. The germline gives CDR1 SEHNR, CDR2 FQNEAQ (reference sequence). The CDR3 contains 17 residues.